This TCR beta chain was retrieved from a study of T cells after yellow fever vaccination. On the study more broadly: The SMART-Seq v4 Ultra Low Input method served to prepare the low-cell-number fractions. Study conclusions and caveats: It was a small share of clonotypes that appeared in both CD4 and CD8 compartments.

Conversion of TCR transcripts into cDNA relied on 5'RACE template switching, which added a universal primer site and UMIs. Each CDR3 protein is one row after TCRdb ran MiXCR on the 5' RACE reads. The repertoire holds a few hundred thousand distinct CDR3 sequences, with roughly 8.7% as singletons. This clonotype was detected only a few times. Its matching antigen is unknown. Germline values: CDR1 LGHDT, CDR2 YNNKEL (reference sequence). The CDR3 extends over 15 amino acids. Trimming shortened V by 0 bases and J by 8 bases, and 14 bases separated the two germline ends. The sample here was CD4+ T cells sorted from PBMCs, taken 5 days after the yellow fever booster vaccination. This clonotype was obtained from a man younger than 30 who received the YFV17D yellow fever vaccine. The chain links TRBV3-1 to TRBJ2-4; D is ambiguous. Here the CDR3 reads CASSQDGQWKDIQYF. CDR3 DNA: TGTGCCAGCAGCCAAGATGGGCAGTGGAAGGACATTCAGTACTTC. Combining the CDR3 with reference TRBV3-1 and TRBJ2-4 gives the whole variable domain DTAVSQTPKYLVTQMGNDKSIKCEQNLGHDTMYWYKQDSKKFLKIMFSYNNKELIINETVPNRFSPKSPDKAHLNLHINSLELGDSAVYFCASSQDGQWKDIQYFGAGTRLSVL.